This TCR beta chain came from a study of blood T cell repertoires in COVID-19. The wider study: Acute and convalescent COVID-19 specimens originated in the United States, Italy and Spain. Sample material is recorded as cDNA or gDNA derived from T cells, B-cell-depleted T cells, or PBMCs.

V was clipped by 3 bases and J by 5 bases; unmatched bases: 10. The germline V gene encodes CDR1 MGHRA and CDR2 YSYEKL. This CDR3 contains 17 residues. As handled by the study authors: From reference gene primer amplification, estimates of nucleated cell counts were derived. Sequencing was performed with immunoSEQ multiplex PCR; in TCRdb, only in-frame clones are kept and a portion is missing. The DNA was the basis for D and trimming; V, J and clone size are from that table. The repertoire holds hundreds of thousands of clones, around 87% seen once, with 3% in the top ten. The sequencing input was peripheral blood. The sequence was obtained from a human donor in a cohort sampled during active COVID-19. The chain employs TRBV4-1 and TRBJ1-5, with 10 bases lining up with TRBD1. The CDR3 sequence: CASSHQLTGGADQPQHF. Here the CDR3 DNA reads TGCGCCAGCAGCCATCAATTGACAGGGGGCGCGGATCAGCCCCAGCATTTT.